This T cell receptor beta chain was found in a study of T cell changes during pregnancy in multiple sclerosis. The repertoire was sequenced with immunoSEQ multiplex PCR; TCRdb's copy has only in-frame clones and lacks some. This sample yields approximately 41,000 clones, of which roughly 89% are seen a single time; 1% to 1.5% belongs to the top ten. The ends lost 0 bases at V and 4 bases at J; junction bases unmatched: 3. This CDR3 contains 16 residues. Per germline, CDR1 ENHRY and CDR2 SYGVKD. The sequence derives from a female donor with multiple sclerosis, enrolled in a pregnancy study. Specimen: CD4+ T cells from peripheral blood mononuclear cells, collected in the first trimester of pregnancy. This sequence joins TRBV10-3 and TRBJ2-2; TRBD2 matches 9 bases. CDR3 sequence reads: CAISESSAGGTGELFF. The CDR3 DNA follows: TGTGCCATCAGTGAGTCATCAGCGGGAGGCACCGGGGAGCTGTTTTTT.